Listed below are T cell receptor beta chains from one sample, sequenced in a study of shared clonotypes between healthy human individuals. Produced via immunoSEQ multiplex PCR; TCRdb's table is partial and in-frame only. The top ten clones hold 0.52% of a sample with about 1.1 million clones, 78% of them seen once. Sample: memory CD4+ T cells from PBMCs. These receptors all come from a man younger than 35 in good health. Some clones in this sample may be carry-over from other donors' samples. Both conserved end residues are part of each CDR3. D genes are given only for firm matches. Size tells how often a clone was seen (once, few, many) or the class of an expanded clone, and some rows leave it out.

D gene: -
J gene: TRBJ1-5
V gene: TRBV18
clone size: -
CDR3 DNA: TGTGCCAGCTCACCCACCACGAGTAGCAATCAGCCCCAGCATTTT
CDR3 protein: CASSPTTSSNQPQHF

D gene: TRBD1
J gene: TRBJ1-2
V gene: TRBV27
clone size: -
CDR3 DNA: TGTGCCAGCAGTTACCGGGACAGGGGGCACTATGGCTACACCTTC
CDR3 protein: CASSYRDRGHYGYTF

D gene: TRBD1
J gene: TRBJ1-5
V gene: TRBV4-1
clone size: -
CDR3 DNA: TGCGCCAGCAGCCAACTCGACAGGGGCAATCAGCCCCAGCATTTT
CDR3 protein: CASSQLDRGNQPQHF

D gene: -
J gene: TRBJ1-1
V gene: TRBV28
clone size: -
CDR3 DNA: TGTGCCAGCAGTTTTAGGAGTGCGGCTTTCTTT
CDR3 protein: CASSFRSAAFF

D gene: -
J gene: TRBJ2-7
V gene: TRBV21-1
clone size: -
CDR3 DNA: TGTGCCAGCAGCAAAAAGGACAGGGGTCTACCCTACGAGCAGTACTTC
CDR3 protein: CASSKKDRGLPYEQYF

D gene: TRBD2
J gene: TRBJ2-5
V gene: TRBV5-6
clone size: -
CDR3 DNA: TGTGCCAGCAGCTTCCTCAAGAGCGGGGGGGTAACCCAGTACTTC
CDR3 protein: CASSFLKSGGVTQYF

D gene: -
J gene: TRBJ1-1
V gene: TRBV7-9
clone size: -
CDR3 DNA: TGTGCCAGCAGCGCTAGGGACCTTACAGGGCGCACTGAAGCTTTCTTT
CDR3 protein: CASSARDLTGRTEAFF

D gene: -
J gene: TRBJ1-5
V gene: TRBV19
clone size: -
CDR3 DNA: TGTGCCAGTAACTCGGGGGCGGTAGGTCAGCCCCAGCATTTT
CDR3 protein: CASNSGAVGQPQHF

D gene: -
J gene: TRBJ2-6
V gene: TRBV28
clone size: -
CDR3 DNA: TGTGCCAGCAGTTTAAGTTCCGGTGCTGGGGCCAACGTCCTGACTTTC
CDR3 protein: CASSLSSGAGANVLTF

D gene: -
J gene: TRBJ2-1
V gene: TRBV27
clone size: -
CDR3 DNA: TGTGCCAGCAGTTTGGGGCCATTACGATACTCCTACAATGAGCAGTTCTTC
CDR3 protein: CASSLGPLRYSYNEQFF

D gene: -
J gene: TRBJ2-5
V gene: TRBV11-2
clone size: -
CDR3 DNA: TGTGCCAGCAGCTTAGACTTGGCAGGGGTACTGGAGACCCAGTACTTC
CDR3 protein: CASSLDLAGVLETQYF

D gene: -
J gene: TRBJ1-5
V gene: TRBV9
clone size: -
CDR3 DNA: TGTGCCAGCAGCCCTGTAAGGTTTTTGAGCAATCAGCCCCAGCATTTT
CDR3 protein: CASSPVRFLSNQPQHF

D gene: -
J gene: TRBJ1-1
V gene: TRBV5-1
clone size: -
CDR3 DNA: TGCGCCAGCAGCGAGGGACGGACGAACACTGAAGCTTTCTTT
CDR3 protein: CASSEGRTNTEAFF

D gene: -
J gene: TRBJ1-2
V gene: TRBV5-1
clone size: -
CDR3 DNA: TGCGCCAGCAGCTTGTCTGTGACAGGCACAACCAGCTATGGCTACACCTTC
CDR3 protein: CASSLSVTGTTSYGYTF

D gene: TRBD1
J gene: TRBJ2-7
V gene: TRBV5-1
clone size: -
CDR3 DNA: TGCGCCAGCAGCTCCCGTATACCGGGACAGGGGGGCGAGCAGTACTTC
CDR3 protein: CASSSRIPGQGGEQYF

D gene: TRBD1
J gene: TRBJ1-3
V gene: TRBV6-5
clone size: -
CDR3 DNA: TGTGCCAGCAGTTGGACAGGGGCGCCTGGAAACACCATATATTTT
CDR3 protein: CASSWTGAPGNTIYF

D gene: -
J gene: TRBJ2-2
V gene: TRBV11-1
clone size: few
CDR3 DNA: TGTGCCAGCAGCTTAGGGTACACCGGGGAGCTGTTTTTT
CDR3 protein: CASSLGYTGELFF

D gene: TRBD2
J gene: TRBJ2-3
V gene: TRBV5-1
clone size: -
CDR3 DNA: TGCGCCAGCAGCGTCCGGACTAGCGGGAGTGTAGATACGCAGTATTTT
CDR3 protein: CASSVRTSGSVDTQYF

D gene: TRBD2
J gene: TRBJ2-1
V gene: TRBV10-1
clone size: -
CDR3 DNA: TGCGCCAGCAAGGGACTAAGAAGCAATGAGCAGTTCTTC
CDR3 protein: CASKGLRSNEQFF

D gene: -
J gene: TRBJ2-7
V gene: TRBV18
clone size: -
CDR3 DNA: TGTGCCAGCTCACAGGGACGGGTCTACGAGCAGTACTTC
CDR3 protein: CASSQGRVYEQYF

D gene: -
J gene: TRBJ2-5
V gene: TRBV5-1
clone size: -
CDR3 DNA: TGCGCCAGCAGCTCTTCCCCCGGGGAGACCCAGTACTTC
CDR3 protein: CASSSSPGETQYF

D gene: TRBD2
J gene: TRBJ2-7
V gene: TRBV2
clone size: -
CDR3 DNA: TGTGCCAGCTCTGCCCGGGCGGGGGGATCCTACGAGCAGTACTTC
CDR3 protein: CASSARAGGSYEQYF

D gene: -
J gene: TRBJ2-4
V gene: TRBV7-6
clone size: -
CDR3 DNA: TGTGCCAGCAGCTTGCGCGGGCAAGAGACCAAAAACATTCAGTACTTC
CDR3 protein: CASSLRGQETKNIQYF

D gene: TRBD2
J gene: TRBJ2-7
V gene: TRBV13
clone size: -
CDR3 DNA: TGTGCCAGCAGTTTATCGCAGGGACTAGCGCGACAACCCTACGAGCAGTACTTC
CDR3 protein: CASSLSQGLARQPYEQYF

D gene: -
J gene: TRBJ1-3
V gene: TRBV7-2
clone size: -
CDR3 DNA: TGTGCCAGCAGAACAGAGGGTGGACGGGTTGGCACCATATATTTT
CDR3 protein: CASRTEGGRVGTIYF

D gene: -
J gene: TRBJ1-5
V gene: TRBV18
clone size: -
CDR3 DNA: TGTGCCAGCTCACCTGGGGTAGGTGACCAGCCCCAGCATTTT
CDR3 protein: CASSPGVGDQPQHF

D gene: -
J gene: TRBJ2-7
V gene: TRBV11-2
clone size: -
CDR3 DNA: TGTGCCAGCCGCGGAGGGGGGGCCATCGAGCAGTACTTC
CDR3 protein: CASRGGGAIEQYF

D gene: TRBD2
J gene: TRBJ2-7
V gene: TRBV28
clone size: -
CDR3 DNA: TGTGCCAGCAGCACCTCGGGGGGGAGTGGGTACGAGCAGTACTTC
CDR3 protein: CASSTSGGSGYEQYF

D gene: -
J gene: TRBJ2-1
V gene: TRBV2
clone size: -
CDR3 DNA: TGTGCCAGCAGTCCCCAGGGAAATGAGCAGTTCTTC
CDR3 protein: CASSPQGNEQFF

D gene: TRBD1
J gene: TRBJ2-2
V gene: TRBV7-9
clone size: -
CDR3 DNA: TGTGCCAGCAGGCCCCACGGACAGGCTAACACCGGGGAGCTGTTTTTT
CDR3 protein: CASRPHGQANTGELFF

D gene: TRBD1
J gene: TRBJ1-1
V gene: TRBV2
clone size: -
CDR3 DNA: TGTGCCAGCAGGGTTCTAGGACAGGACACTGAAGCTTTCTTT
CDR3 protein: CASRVLGQDTEAFF

D gene: TRBD1
J gene: TRBJ2-1
V gene: TRBV19
clone size: once
CDR3 DNA: TGTGCCAGTACCACAGGACAGGGGATCGATGAGCAGTTCTTC
CDR3 protein: CASTTGQGIDEQFF